This T cell receptor (beta chain) was captured in a study of breast tumors, draining lymph nodes, adjacent tissues. The CDR3 is 13 residues long. V shed 3 bases and J shed 8 bases, with 13 bases lying between them. Germline V lookup: CDR1 MNHEY, CDR2 SVGAGI. TCRdb independently ran MiXCR on the multiplex PCR reads; one entry per CDR3 protein. The table includes about 22,000 distinct CDR3 sequences, about 70% detected once. Whole-study findings and limits: Tumor and nontumor repertoires were significantly more similar in luminal-like than in basal-like breast cancer. Data only fit, rather than demonstrated, lymph node origin of most tumor T cells. The data were judged consistent with most tumor T cells coming from lymph node and expanding in tumor. Compared with lymph nodes, tumors were less diverse; compared with nontumor tissue, more.

Of note for this clonotype: What it binds is not known.

Input material: tumor-adjacent breast tissue. This TCR was sampled from a female donor with breast cancer. Some clones in this sample may be carry-over from other donors' samples. This sequence joins TRBV6-5 and TRBJ1-2; D uncertain. The CDR3 DNA reads as TGTGCCAGCAGTTATCGCGGGGAGACGGGCTACACCTTC. As protein: CASSYRGETGYTF.